These 31 T cell receptor beta chains came from one sample sequenced in a study of T cell responses to AZD1222 COVID-19 vaccine. Sequenced by immunoSEQ multiplex PCR; TCRdb stores in-frame clones only, minus some. The data contain 100,000 to 150,000 clones, approximately 88% of them singletons. Sample: peripheral blood, taken on day 0 of AZD1222 vaccination. These receptors were obtained from an adult in good health.

This chain links TRBV7-9 with TRBJ2-5; D gene unclear. The germline V and J ends were trimmed by 1 base and 3 bases, with 9 bases remaining between them. The CDR3 extends over 14 amino acids. Germline assignment: CDR1 SEHNR and CDR2 FQNEAQ (reference sequence). The CDR3 region has the DNA TGTGCCAGCAGCTTAGGGCGGAATAAAGAGACCCAGTACTTC. Translated: CASSLGRNKETQYF.

The rearrangement uses TRBV11-2 and TRBJ2-3; no reliable D call. Germline V gene data show CDR1 as SGHAT and CDR2 as FQNNGV. V gave up 2 bases and J gave up 1 base, with 10 bases separating them. The CDR3 is 15 residues long. CDR3 in DNA: TGTGCCAGCAGCTTATTCCTTGGGGGCACAGATACGCAGTATTTT. It encodes CASSLFLGGTDTQYF. Together with reference TRBV11-2 and TRBJ2-3, the CDR3 gives the full variable domain: EAGVAQSPRYKIIEKRQSVAFWCNPISGHATLYWYQQILGQGPKLLIQFQNNGVVDDSQLPKDRFSAERLKGVDSTLKIQPAKLEDSAVYLCASSLFLGGTDTQYFGPGTRLTVL.

The chain recombines TRBV7-9 with TRBJ1-2; no firm D call. V was pared by 2 bases and J by 4 bases, with 11 bases between. The V gene's germline CDR1 is SEHNR and CDR2 FQNEAQ (reference sequence). CDR3 length equals 14 residues. The DNA for the CDR3 is TGTGCCAGCAGCTTACACGAGGACTTCTATGGCTACACCTTC. It codes for CASSLHEDFYGYTF. Filled out from reference TRBV7-9 and TRBJ1-2, the complete variable domain reads DTGVSQNPRHKITKRGQNVTFRCDPISEHNRLYWYRQTLGQGPEFLTYFQNEAQLEKSRLLSDRFSAERPKGSFSTLEIQRTEQGDSAMYLCASSLHEDFYGYTFGSGTRLTVV.

The chain couples TRBV6-4 to TRBJ2-2; 9 positions match TRBD2. Losses at the gene ends were 3 bases for V and 0 bases for J; bases not matched to a gene: 2. Germline values: CDR1 MRHNA, CDR2 SNTAGT. CDR3 length equals 16 residues. This chain's CDR3 is CASSESSGANTGELFF. Here the CDR3 DNA reads TGTGCCAGCAGTGAGTCTAGCGGGGCGAACACCGGGGAGCTGTTTTTT.

This clone has a handful of counts. This chain links TRBV3-1 (or the pseudogene TRBV3-2) with TRBJ1-3, with D unclear. V lost 3 bases and J lost 2, with 11 bases in between. CDR3 length equals 15 residues. The V gene's germline CDR1 is LGHDT and CDR2 YNNKEL (reference sequence). DNA for the CDR3: TGTGCCAGCAGCCAGCAGCCTAATCCTGGAAACACCATATATTTT. Protein product: CASSQQPNPGNTIYF.

The chain has TRBV7-9 and TRBJ2-7; 7 bases align to TRBD1. The CDR3 contains 14 residues. V lost 7 bases, J lost 2 bases, and 8 bases stayed unmatched. Germline-derived CDR1 and CDR2 are SEHNR and FQNEAQ (reference sequence). The CDR3 protein is CASTTTGAPYEQYF. CDR3 in DNA: TGTGCCAGCACCACAACAGGGGCTCCCTACGAGCAGTACTTC.

V is TRBV7-9 and J is TRBJ1-6; 11 positions match TRBD1. J gave up 7 bases and V 3 bases, and 11 bases lay outside the gene matches. The CDR3 length is 18 residues. CDR1 is SEHNR and CDR2 is FQNEAQ in the germline V gene (reference sequence). In nucleotides, the CDR3 is TGTGCCAGCAGCTTTGCGGACAGGGGGCCCAGGGGGAATTCACCCCTCCACTTT. Protein: CASSFADRGPRGNSPLHF.

This chain links TRBV7-2 with TRBJ1-6; no firm D call. The germline V gene encodes CDR1 SGHTA and CDR2 FQGNSA. V dropped 5 bases and J dropped 9 bases, with 14 bases sitting between them. This CDR3 contains 14 residues. CDR3 region: CASSLSSRGSPLHF. The CDR3 coding sequence is TGTGCCAGCAGCCTAAGTTCCCGAGGTTCACCCCTCCACTTT. Combining the CDR3 with reference TRBV7-2 and TRBJ1-6 gives the whole variable domain GAGVSQSPSNKVTEKGKDVELRCDPISGHTALYWYRQSLGQGLEFLIYFQGNSAPDKSGLPSDRFSAERTGGSVSTLTIQRTQQEDSAVYLCASSLSSRGSPLHFGNGTRLTVT.

This clone occurred once. CDR3: CASSDQGAYQETQYF. In DNA, the CDR3 is TGTGCCAGCAGTGATCAGGGGGCGTACCAAGAGACCCAGTACTTC. This sequence joins TRBV2 and TRBJ2-5; 8 bases agree with TRBD1. This CDR3 comprises 15 residues. Germline CDR1 reads SNHLY; CDR2 reads FYNNEI. The trim removed 3 bases at V and 0 bases at J, leaving 3 bases unmatched.

This CDR3 is CASSQATGGTGNTIYF. The CDR3 DNA sequence: TGTGCCAGCAGCCAAGCAACAGGGGGCACCGGAAACACCATATATTTT. V is TRBV4-2 and J is TRBJ1-3, with 9 bases fitting TRBD1. The CDR3 consists of 16 residues. After removal of 1 base from V and 4 bases from J, the junction contained 5 bases not matched to a gene. Germline CDR1 reads LGHNA; CDR2 reads YNFKEQ.

The V and J genes are TRBV5-6 and TRBJ2-7; 12 bases agree with TRBD2. Losses at the gene ends were 0 bases for V and 6 bases for J; bases not matched to a gene: 1. Germline-derived CDR1 and CDR2 are SGHDT and YYEEEE. The length of the CDR3 is 14 residues. In DNA, the CDR3 is TGTGCCAGCAGCTTGGGACTAGCGGGAGCCGAGCAGTACTTC. This codes for CASSLGLAGAEQYF. Full variable domain (missing parts from reference TRBV5-6 and TRBJ2-7): DAGVTQSPTHLIKTRGQQVTLRCSPKSGHDTVSWYQQALGQGPQFIFQYYEEEERQRGNFPDRFSGHQFPNYSSELNVNALLLGDSALYLCASSLGLAGAEQYFGPGTRLTVT.

The rearrangement links TRBV11-1 to TRBJ2-1; D is ambiguous. CDR3 length: 16 residues. Trimming took off 5 bases at V and 6 bases at J, with 20 bases between the two ends. Germline V gives CDR1 SGHAT, CDR2 FQDESV (reference sequence). The CDR3 loop reads CASSPTGPPVGNEQFF. In nucleotides, the CDR3 is TGTGCCAGCAGCCCTACTGGACCCCCAGTGGGCAATGAGCAGTTCTTC.

V and J are TRBV27 and TRBJ2-3; 7 bases align to TRBD1. Germline CDR1 is MNHEY and CDR2 is SMNVEV (reference sequence). CDR3 size: 14 residues. The ends lost 6 bases at V and 0 bases at J; junction bases unmatched: 3. The CDR3 protein is CASRKGQSTDTQYF. The CDR3 DNA follows: TGTGCCAGCAGAAAGGGACAGAGCACAGATACGCAGTATTTT.

The sample holds one count of this clone. The chain carries TRBV27 and TRBJ2-5; D possibly corresponds to TRBD2 (5 bases). Germline CDR1 is MNHEY and CDR2 is SMNVEV (reference sequence). This CDR3 is 18 amino acids long. V shed 0 bases and J shed 4 bases, with 21 bases lying between them. The CDR3 region has the DNA TGTGCCAGCAGTTTATCGGTGGCTAGCTCAGTGTCCATAGAGACCCAGTACTTC. As protein: CASSLSVASSVSIETQYF.

The chain joins TRBV5-1 to TRBJ1-2, with 7 nucleotides matching TRBD1. This CDR3 contains 14 residues. J gave up 4 bases and V 3 bases, and 6 bases lay outside the gene matches. The V gene's germline CDR1 is SGHRS and CDR2 YFSETQ. The CDR3 protein is CASSSTDRVYGYTF. CDR3 DNA sequence: TGCGCCAGCAGCTCCACCGACAGGGTCTATGGCTACACCTTC. Full variable domain (remainder filled in from reference TRBV5-1 and TRBJ1-2): KAGVTQTPRYLIKTRGQQVTLSCSPISGHRSVSWYQQTPGQGLQFLFEYFSETQRNKGNFPGRFSGRQFSNSRSEMNVSTLELGDSALYLCASSSTDRVYGYTFGSGTRLTVV.

The CDR3, as DNA: TGTGCCAGCAGCTTATCAGGGGTTACTGAAGCTTTCTTT. Translation: CASSLSGVTEAFF. The gene calls are TRBV7-2 and TRBJ1-1, with D possibly being TRBD1 (6 bases). V was trimmed by 2 bases and J by 5 bases, leaving 9 bases between them. CDR1 and CDR2 (germline): SGHTA, FQGNSA. The CDR3 contains 13 residues.

This clone was observed once. This chain links TRBV28 with TRBJ2-1; D call uncertain. Germline V gene sequence: CDR1 MDHEN, CDR2 SYDVKM. With 6 bases removed from V and 0 bases from J, the gap between germline ends came to 9 bases. This CDR3 has 14 residues. The CDR3 spells CASRMDSSYNEQFF. The CDR3 DNA reads as TGTGCCAGCAGGATGGATAGCTCCTACAATGAGCAGTTCTTC.

In this sample, this clone turned up once. V and J are TRBV7-2 and TRBJ2-1; D might be TRBD2 (6 bases). CDR1 SGHTA and CDR2 FQGNSA come from the germline V gene. Trimming took 1 base from V and 4 from J, leaving 8 bases between them. The CDR3 is made up of 14 amino acids. CDR3 bases: TGTGCCAGCAGCTTAGGGCGGGAATACAATGAGCAGTTCTTC. Translating it yields CASSLGREYNEQFF.

This chain connects TRBV6-2 or TRBV6-3 to TRBJ1-1, with 7 bases aligning to TRBD1. V gave up 4 bases and J gave up 0 bases; unmatched junction bases: 2. Germline loops: CDR1 MNHEY, CDR2 SVGEGT. This CDR3 has 14 residues. The CDR3 reads CASSLQGMNTEAFF. Written as DNA, the CDR3 is TGTGCCAGCAGTTTACAGGGGATGAACACTGAAGCTTTCTTT.

The chain carries TRBV5-1 and TRBJ2-2; D might be TRBD1 (6 bases). This CDR3 has 13 amino acids. Germline V gene data show CDR1 as SGHRS and CDR2 as YFSETQ. V lost 0 bases and J lost 11, with 11 bases in between. CDR3 sequence reads: CASSLGWGTELFF. The CDR3 bases are TGCGCCAGCAGCTTGGGATGGGGGACAGAGCTGTTTTTT.

The chain joins TRBV6-5 to TRBJ2-5; D unclear. CDR1 is MNHEY and CDR2 is SVGAGI in the germline V gene. The CDR3 consists of 14 residues. Deletions cut 7 bases from V and 2 bases from J, with 14 bases between. This CDR3 reads CASTRRAVQETQYF. The DNA for the CDR3 is TGTGCCAGCACCCGTCGGGCAGTTCAAGAGACCCAGTACTTC.

This clone was seen a handful of times. The V and J genes are TRBV6-5 and TRBJ2-1, with D possibly TRBD1 on 5 matching bases. The CDR3 has 16 residues. Germline values: CDR1 MNHEY, CDR2 SVGAGI. Trimming took 0 bases from V and 4 from J, leaving 13 bases between them. As DNA, the CDR3 is TGTGCCAGCAGTTACTCGACAGACCCCGTATACAATGAGCAGTTCTTC. It specifies CASSYSTDPVYNEQFF.

Only a few counts were recorded for this clone. This chain connects TRBV19 to TRBJ1-2; maybe TRBD1 (6 bases). The length of the CDR3 is 13 residues. CDR1 and CDR2 from the germline V gene are LNHDA and SQIVND (reference sequence). The V end lost 6 bases, the J end lost 4 bases, and 12 bases lay between the germline ends. As DNA, the CDR3 is TGTGCCAGTAGAACGGACAGAGGCTATGGCTACACCTTC. Residues: CASRTDRGYGYTF.

This chain joins TRBV18 and TRBJ2-3; no firm D call. CDR3 length equals 14 residues. V shed 2 bases and J shed 2 bases, with 8 bases lying between them. Germline CDR1 is KGHSH and CDR2 is LQKENI. This CDR3 reads CASSPDIPTDTQYF. The CDR3 coding sequence is TGTGCCAGCTCACCAGACATCCCCACAGATACGCAGTATTTT. The full variable domain, rest sourced from reference TRBV18 and TRBJ2-3, is NAGVMQNPRHLVRRRGQEARLRCSPMKGHSHVYWYRQLPEEGLKFMVYLQKENIIDESGMPKERFSAEFPKEGPSILRIQQVVRGDSAAYFCASSPDIPTDTQYFGPGTRLTVL.

The rearrangement joins TRBV12-3 or TRBV12-4 to TRBJ1-5, with 7 bases matching TRBD1. Losses at the gene ends were 6 bases for V and 11 bases for J; bases not matched to a gene: 7. This CDR3 region has 12 residues. CDR3 region: CASSLTGEAQHF. The CDR3 nucleotides are TGTGCCAGCAGCCTTACAGGGGAGGCCCAGCATTTT.

The V call is TRBV5-5, the J call TRBJ1-1, with D maybe TRBD1 (6 bases). V gave up 0 bases and J gave up 1 base, with 10 bases separating them. Germline CDR1 and CDR2: SGHKS and YYEKEE (reference sequence). CDR3 length equals 15 residues. This chain's CDR3 is CASSLALDRNTEAFF. The CDR3, as DNA: TGTGCCAGCAGCTTGGCCCTGGACAGGAACACTGAAGCTTTCTTT.

The genes are TRBV25-1 and TRBJ2-7; D might be TRBD1 or TRBD2, each matching 5 bases. Germline assignment: CDR1 MGHDK and CDR2 SYGVNS. Between the trimmed V and J ends, which lost 4 bases and 2 bases, there was a span of 9 bases. The CDR3 spans 13 residues. The DNA of the CDR3 is TGTGCCAGCAGTGCCTTGGGACCCTACGAGCAGTACTTC. Translating gives CASSALGPYEQYF.

The chain is built from TRBV2 and TRBJ2-5; D uncertain. The CDR3 length is 13 residues. Germline lookup yields CDR1 SNHLY and CDR2 FYNNEI. V lost 4 bases and J 1 base, leaving 7 bases between the germline ends. CDR3 amino acids: CASSVEIQETQYF. CDR3 bases: TGTGCCAGCAGTGTCGAGATCCAAGAGACCCAGTACTTC.

The sample holds a few counts of this clone. V gene TRBV5-4 combines with J gene TRBJ2-2; tentative D call: TRBD2 (6 bases). The V gene's germline CDR1 is SGHNT and CDR2 YYREEE (reference sequence). Deletions cut 5 bases from V and 4 bases from J, with 18 bases between. The CDR3 runs 16 residues. The CDR3 spells CASSGGTGEITGELFF. DNA for the CDR3: TGTGCCAGCAGTGGGGGGACTGGAGAAATCACCGGGGAGCTGTTTTTT.

The count of this clone is one. This chain links TRBV3-1 (or the pseudogene TRBV3-2) with TRBJ2-1; possibly TRBD1 for D (6 bases). Deletions cut 2 bases from V and 5 bases from J, with 10 bases between. Looked up from germline, CDR1 is LGHDT and CDR2 is YNNKEL (reference sequence). The CDR3 covers 14 residues. The CDR3 DNA is TGTGCCAGCAGCCAACCCGGACAGAACAATGAGCAGTTCTTC. Translating it yields CASSQPGQNNEQFF.

The V call is TRBV5-5, the J call TRBJ1-3, with 10 bases lining up with TRBD1. CDR3 size: 16 residues. Germline CDR1 and CDR2: SGHKS and YYEKEE (reference sequence). The V gene end was trimmed by 4 bases and the J gene end by 5 bases; junction bases not matched to a gene: 9. The CDR3 coding sequence is TGTGCCAGCAGCGGAGAGGGACAGGGGAAAAGAAACACCATATATTTT. Translating gives CASSGEGQGKRNTIYF.